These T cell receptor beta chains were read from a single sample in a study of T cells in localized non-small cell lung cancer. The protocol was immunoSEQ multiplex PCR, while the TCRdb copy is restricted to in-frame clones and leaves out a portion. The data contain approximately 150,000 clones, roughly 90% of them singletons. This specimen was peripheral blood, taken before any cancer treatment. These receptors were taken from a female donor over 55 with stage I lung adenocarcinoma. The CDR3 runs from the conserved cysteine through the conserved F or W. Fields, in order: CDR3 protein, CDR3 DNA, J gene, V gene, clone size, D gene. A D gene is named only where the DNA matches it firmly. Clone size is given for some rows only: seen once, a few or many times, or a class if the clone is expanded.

CDR3 protein: CAWSPLTEYNEQFF; CDR3 DNA: TGTGCCTGGAGTCCCCTAACAGAATACAATGAGCAGTTCTTC; J gene: TRBJ2-1; V gene: TRBV30; clone size: .; D gene: .
CDR3 protein: CATSRDFIGTGAEAFF; CDR3 DNA: TGTGCCACCAGCAGAGACTTTATCGGGACAGGGGCTGAAGCTTTCTTT; J gene: TRBJ1-1; V gene: TRBV15; clone size: .; D gene: TRBD1
CDR3 protein: CASSRDSITGELFF; CDR3 DNA: TGTGCCAGCAGCCGTGACTCGATCACCGGGGAGCTGTTTTTT; J gene: TRBJ2-2; V gene: TRBV9; clone size: .; D gene: .
CDR3 protein: CASSLGAGEAGNTIYF; CDR3 DNA: TGTGCCAGCAGCTTAGGCGCGGGGGAGGCTGGAAACACCATATATTTT; J gene: TRBJ1-3; V gene: TRBV7-2; clone size: .; D gene: .
CDR3 protein: CASSPREGFLNTEAFF; CDR3 DNA: TGTGCCAGCAGCCCCAGGGAGGGTTTTTTGAACACTGAAGCTTTCTTT; J gene: TRBJ1-1; V gene: TRBV5-8; clone size: .; D gene: .
CDR3 protein: CASSVDRGPANYGYTF; CDR3 DNA: TGTGCCAGCAGCGTAGACAGGGGACCAGCTAACTATGGCTACACCTTC; J gene: TRBJ1-2; V gene: TRBV5-5; clone size: .; D gene: TRBD1
CDR3 protein: CASSEGVSTGNTIYF; CDR3 DNA: TGCGCCAGCAGCGAGGGAGTTTCTACTGGAAACACCATATATTTT; J gene: TRBJ1-3; V gene: TRBV5-1; clone size: .; D gene: .
CDR3 protein: CASSMSREDEQYF; CDR3 DNA: TGTGCCAGTAGTATGTCTCGGGAGGACGAGCAGTACTTC; J gene: TRBJ2-7; V gene: TRBV19; clone size: .; D gene: TRBD2
CDR3 protein: CASSLEGQGTTDTQYF; CDR3 DNA: TGCGCCAGCAGCTTGGAGGGACAGGGGACCACAGATACGCAGTATTTT; J gene: TRBJ2-3; V gene: TRBV5-1; clone size: .; D gene: TRBD1
CDR3 protein: CASSRPSGDHNEQFF; CDR3 DNA: TGTGCCAGCAGCCGTCCCAGCGGGGACCACAATGAGCAGTTCTTC; J gene: TRBJ2-1; V gene: TRBV13; clone size: .; D gene: TRBD2
CDR3 protein: CASSRVNTEAFF; CDR3 DNA: TGTGCCAGCAGCCGCGTGAACACTGAAGCTTTCTTT; J gene: TRBJ1-1; V gene: TRBV9; clone size: .; D gene: .
CDR3 protein: CASSWGFGREYTGELFF; CDR3 DNA: TGCGCCAGCAGCTGGGGCTTTGGGCGGGAGTACACCGGGGAGCTGTTTTTT; J gene: TRBJ2-2; V gene: TRBV5-1; clone size: .; D gene: TRBD2
CDR3 protein: CASSPLAGGYNEQFF; CDR3 DNA: TGTGCCAGCAGCCCCCTAGCGGGGGGCTACAATGAGCAGTTCTTC; J gene: TRBJ2-1; V gene: TRBV7-8; clone size: once; D gene: TRBD2
CDR3 protein: CASSIGGRPPYEQYF; CDR3 DNA: TGTGCCAGTAGTATAGGGGGGAGGCCCCCCTACGAGCAGTACTTC; J gene: TRBJ2-7; V gene: TRBV19; clone size: once; D gene: .
CDR3 protein: CASSEGVQTFF; CDR3 DNA: TGTGCCAGCAGTGAGGGCGTCCAAACCTTCTTC; J gene: TRBJ1-2; V gene: TRBV2; clone size: .; D gene: .
CDR3 protein: CASSPGWGSTDTQYF; CDR3 DNA: TGTGCCAGCAGCCCTGGGTGGGGAAGCACAGATACGCAGTATTTT; J gene: TRBJ2-3; V gene: TRBV7-3; clone size: .; D gene: .
CDR3 protein: CATTRQGEHNEQFF; CDR3 DNA: TGTGCCACCACAAGACAGGGGGAACACAATGAGCAGTTCTTC; J gene: TRBJ2-1; V gene: TRBV15; clone size: .; D gene: TRBD1
CDR3 protein: CASSGTGGPRELFF; CDR3 DNA: TGCGCCAGCTCCGGGACGGGAGGGCCGCGGGAGCTGTTTTTT; J gene: TRBJ2-2; V gene: TRBV10-1; clone size: .; D gene: TRBD2
CDR3 protein: CASRMGWGLYGYTF; CDR3 DNA: TGTGCCAGCAGAATGGGTTGGGGGCTCTATGGCTACACCTTC; J gene: TRBJ1-2; V gene: TRBV28; clone size: .; D gene: .
CDR3 protein: CASSSRTDPTLSGNTIYF; CDR3 DNA: TGTGCCAGCAGCTCACGGACGGACCCTACACTCTCTGGAAACACCATATATTTT; J gene: TRBJ1-3; V gene: TRBV7-8; clone size: .; D gene: .
CDR3 protein: CASSLRGWFTEAFF; CDR3 DNA: TGTGCCAGCAGTTTGCGGGGGTGGTTCACTGAAGCTTTCTTT; J gene: TRBJ1-1; V gene: TRBV28; clone size: .; D gene: .
CDR3 protein: CASSVGSDTRNTEAFF; CDR3 DNA: TGTGCCAGCAGCGTAGGGTCCGATACGAGGAACACTGAAGCTTTCTTT; J gene: TRBJ1-1; V gene: TRBV9; clone size: .; D gene: .
CDR3 protein: CASSLSTGVNEKLFF; CDR3 DNA: TGTGCCAGCAGCTTGTCGACAGGGGTCAATGAAAAACTGTTTTTT; J gene: TRBJ1-4; V gene: TRBV5-8; clone size: .; D gene: TRBD1
CDR3 protein: CASSPTGGYEQYF; CDR3 DNA: TGTGCCAGCAGCCCTACCGGGGGATACGAGCAGTACTTC; J gene: TRBJ2-7; V gene: TRBV7-3; clone size: .; D gene: .
CDR3 protein: CASSFNPGSNTEAFF; CDR3 DNA: TGTGCCAGCAGCTTCAACCCCGGGAGTAACACTGAAGCTTTCTTT; J gene: TRBJ1-1; V gene: TRBV7-2; clone size: .; D gene: .
CDR3 protein: CSANPRGEQYF; CDR3 DNA: TGCAGTGCTAATCCGAGGGGCGAGCAGTACTTC; J gene: TRBJ2-7; V gene: TRBV20-1; clone size: .; D gene: .
CDR3 protein: CASSPRTSASYEQYF; CDR3 DNA: TGTGCCAGCAGCCCAAGGACTAGCGCCTCCTACGAGCAGTACTTC; J gene: TRBJ2-7; V gene: TRBV5-5; clone size: .; D gene: TRBD2
CDR3 protein: CASAPGGSGNTIYF; CDR3 DNA: TGTGCCAGCGCGCCAGGGGGATCTGGAAACACCATATATTTT; J gene: TRBJ1-3; V gene: TRBV7-3; clone size: .; D gene: TRBD1
CDR3 protein: CASSSSLNTEAFF; CDR3 DNA: TGTGCCAGCAGCTCCTCCTTGAACACTGAAGCTTTCTTT; J gene: TRBJ1-1; V gene: TRBV9; clone size: few; D gene: .
CDR3 protein: CASNQLTGPYEQYF; CDR3 DNA: TGTGCCAGCAACCAACTGACAGGGCCCTACGAGCAGTACTTC; J gene: TRBJ2-7; V gene: TRBV6-5; clone size: .; D gene: TRBD1
CDR3 protein: CASSQFRGPNFYEQYF; CDR3 DNA: TGTGCCAGCAGTCAATTCAGGGGTCCTAACTTCTACGAGCAGTACTTC; J gene: TRBJ2-7; V gene: TRBV7-9; clone size: .; D gene: .
CDR3 protein: CASSQVAVLAGELFF; CDR3 DNA: TGCGCCAGCAGCCAAGTCGCGGTATTAGCCGGGGAGCTGTTTTTT; J gene: TRBJ2-2; V gene: TRBV4-1; clone size: once; D gene: .
CDR3 protein: CASSPPVLAGEWSSSYNEQFF; CDR3 DNA: TGTGCCAGCTCACCACCGGTCCTAGCGGGAGAGTGGAGCAGCTCCTACAATGAGCAGTTCTTC; J gene: TRBJ2-1; V gene: TRBV18; clone size: .; D gene: TRBD2
CDR3 protein: CASSSGENTEAFF; CDR3 DNA: TGTGCCAGCAGCTCGGGGGAGAACACTGAAGCTTTCTTT; J gene: TRBJ1-1; V gene: TRBV7-9; clone size: .; D gene: .
CDR3 protein: CASSLTGGVNQPQHF; CDR3 DNA: TGTGCCAGCAGTTTAACAGGGGGAGTCAATCAGCCCCAGCATTTT; J gene: TRBJ1-5; V gene: TRBV28; clone size: once; D gene: TRBD1
CDR3 protein: CASSLAFISRNTGELFF; CDR3 DNA: TGTGCCAGCAGCTTGGCGTTTATTAGCCGAAACACCGGGGAGCTGTTTTTT; J gene: TRBJ2-2; V gene: TRBV5-5; clone size: .; D gene: .
CDR3 protein: CASSADRVYGYTF; CDR3 DNA: TGTGCCAGCAGCGCTGACAGGGTTTATGGCTACACCTTC; J gene: TRBJ1-2; V gene: TRBV28; clone size: .; D gene: TRBD1
CDR3 protein: CASSPRTGNPPDTQYF; CDR3 DNA: TGTGCCAGCAGCCCTCGGACAGGGAACCCTCCAGATACGCAGTATTTT; J gene: TRBJ2-3; V gene: TRBV5-4; clone size: .; D gene: TRBD1
CDR3 protein: CASSIVARTGPNEKLFF; CDR3 DNA: TGTGCCAGTAGTATAGTCGCGCGGACAGGACCAAATGAAAAACTGTTTTTT; J gene: TRBJ1-4; V gene: TRBV19; clone size: .; D gene: TRBD1
CDR3 protein: CAGGQGDTGELFF; CDR3 DNA: TGCGCCGGTGGACAGGGCGACACCGGGGAGCTGTTTTTT; J gene: TRBJ2-2; V gene: TRBV23-1; clone size: .; D gene: TRBD1
CDR3 protein: CASSKVVPGQCTDTQYF; CDR3 DNA: TGTGCCAGCAGCAAAGTTGTCCCGGGACAGTGCACAGATACGCAGTATTTT; J gene: TRBJ2-3; V gene: TRBV21-1; clone size: .; D gene: .
CDR3 protein: CASSPGLAGERAYNEQFF; CDR3 DNA: TGTGCCAGCAGCCCGGGACTAGCGGGAGAGAGAGCCTACAATGAGCAGTTCTTC; J gene: TRBJ2-1; V gene: TRBV11-2; clone size: .; D gene: TRBD2
CDR3 protein: CASSYAGQQHIQYF; CDR3 DNA: TGTGCCAGCAGTTACGCGGGACAGCAACACATTCAGTACTTC; J gene: TRBJ2-4; V gene: TRBV6-5; clone size: .; D gene: .
CDR3 protein: CATIGGNTEAFF; CDR3 DNA: TGCGCCACCATTGGCGGAAACACTGAAGCTTTCTTT; J gene: TRBJ1-1; V gene: TRBV23-1; clone size: .; D gene: .
CDR3 protein: CATSTRTSGREQFF; CDR3 DNA: TGTGCCACCAGCACCAGGACTAGCGGGAGGGAGCAGTTCTTC; J gene: TRBJ2-1; V gene: TRBV15; clone size: .; D gene: TRBD2